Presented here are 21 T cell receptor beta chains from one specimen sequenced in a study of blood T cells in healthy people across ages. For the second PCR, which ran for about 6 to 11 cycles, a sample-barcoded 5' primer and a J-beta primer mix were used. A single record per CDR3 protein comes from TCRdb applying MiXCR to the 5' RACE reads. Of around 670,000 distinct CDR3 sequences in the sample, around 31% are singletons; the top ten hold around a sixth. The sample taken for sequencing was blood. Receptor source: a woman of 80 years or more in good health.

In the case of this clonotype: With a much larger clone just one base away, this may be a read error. CDR3 amino acids: CASGLLRTGAQETQYF. The CDR3, as DNA: TGTGCCAGCGGCTTGTTGCGGACAGGGGCCCAAGAGACCCAGTACTTC. The chain is built from TRBV5-6 and TRBJ2-5, with 9 nucleotides matching TRBD1. The CDR3 totals 16 residues. Germline V gives CDR1 SGHDT, CDR2 YYEEEE.

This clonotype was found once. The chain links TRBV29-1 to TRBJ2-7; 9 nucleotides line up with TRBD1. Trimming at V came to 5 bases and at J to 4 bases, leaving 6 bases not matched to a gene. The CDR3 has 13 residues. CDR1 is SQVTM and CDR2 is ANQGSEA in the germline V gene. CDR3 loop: CSVTGQGRYEQYF. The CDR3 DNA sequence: TGCAGCGTTACCGGACAGGGGAGGTACGAGCAGTACTTC.

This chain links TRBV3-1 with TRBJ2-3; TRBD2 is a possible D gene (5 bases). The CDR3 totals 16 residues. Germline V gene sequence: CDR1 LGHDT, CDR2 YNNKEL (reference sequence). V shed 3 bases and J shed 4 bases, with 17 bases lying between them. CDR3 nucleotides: TGTGCCAGCAGCCACTCGACCCTAGCCCCGGCAGATACGCAGTATTTT. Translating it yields CASSHSTLAPADTQYF.

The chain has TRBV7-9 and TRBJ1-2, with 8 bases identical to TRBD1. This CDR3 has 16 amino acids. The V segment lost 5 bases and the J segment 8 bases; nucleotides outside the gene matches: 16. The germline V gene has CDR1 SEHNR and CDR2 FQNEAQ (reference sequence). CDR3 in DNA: TGTGCCAGCAGCGCCCACGCCGGGACAGGAGCCCTAGGCTACACCTTC. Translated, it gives CASSAHAGTGALGYTF.

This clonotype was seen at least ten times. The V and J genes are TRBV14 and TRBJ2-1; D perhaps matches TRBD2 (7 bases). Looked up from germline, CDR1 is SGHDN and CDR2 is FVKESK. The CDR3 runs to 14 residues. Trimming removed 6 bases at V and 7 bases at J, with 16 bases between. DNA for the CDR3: TGTGCCAGCAGGCCTGCCGGGGGGCGAAATGAGCAGTTCTTC. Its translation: CASRPAGGRNEQFF.

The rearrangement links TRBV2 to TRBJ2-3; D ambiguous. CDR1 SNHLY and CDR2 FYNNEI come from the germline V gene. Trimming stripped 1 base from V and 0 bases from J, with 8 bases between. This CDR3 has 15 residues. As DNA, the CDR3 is TGTGCCAGCAGTGAAGTGGGAACTAGCACAGATACGCAGTATTTT. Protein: CASSEVGTSTDTQYF. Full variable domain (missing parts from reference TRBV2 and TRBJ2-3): EPEVTQTPSHQVTQMGQEVILRCVPISNHLYFYWYRQILGQKVEFLVSFYNNEISEKSEIFDDQFSVERPDGSNFTLKIRSTKLEDSAMYFCASSEVGTSTDTQYFGPGTRLTVL.

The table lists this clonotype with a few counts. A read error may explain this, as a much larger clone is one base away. CDR3 sequence (DNA): TGCAGGGCCCGGCGGGGGGGCACTGAAGCTTTCTTT. Its protein is CRARRGGTEAFF. The V gene is TRBV20-1, the J gene TRBJ1-1, with a weak D call TRBD1 (5 bases). The CDR3 length is 12 residues. Germline CDR1 and CDR2: DFQATT and SNEGSKA (reference sequence).

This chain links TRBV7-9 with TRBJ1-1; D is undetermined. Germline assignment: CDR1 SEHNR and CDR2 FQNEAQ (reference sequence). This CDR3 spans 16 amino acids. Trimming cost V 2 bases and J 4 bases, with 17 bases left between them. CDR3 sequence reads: CASSLPRLYRGTEAFF. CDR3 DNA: TGTGCCAGCAGCTTACCGCGACTTTACCGGGGCACTGAAGCTTTCTTT.

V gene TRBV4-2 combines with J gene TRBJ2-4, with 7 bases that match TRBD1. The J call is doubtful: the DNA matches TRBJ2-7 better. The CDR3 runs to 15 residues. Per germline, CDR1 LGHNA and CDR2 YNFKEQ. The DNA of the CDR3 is TGTGCCAGCAGCCGAGAAAAGGGACAGCCTTACGAGCAGTACTTC. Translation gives CASSREKGQPYEQYF.

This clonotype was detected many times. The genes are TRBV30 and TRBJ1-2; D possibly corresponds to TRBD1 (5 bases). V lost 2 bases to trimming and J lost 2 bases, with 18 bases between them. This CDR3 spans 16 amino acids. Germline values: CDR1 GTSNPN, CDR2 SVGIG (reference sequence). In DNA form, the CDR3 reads TGTGCCTGGAGTTTCTTACCGGGGGAAGGCAACTATGGCTACACCTTC. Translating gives CAWSFLPGEGNYGYTF.

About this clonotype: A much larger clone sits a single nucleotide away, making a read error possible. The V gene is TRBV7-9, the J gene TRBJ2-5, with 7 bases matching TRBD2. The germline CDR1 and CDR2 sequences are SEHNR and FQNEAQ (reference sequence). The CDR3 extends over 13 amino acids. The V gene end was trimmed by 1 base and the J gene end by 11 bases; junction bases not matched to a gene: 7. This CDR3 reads CASSLGRENEQYF. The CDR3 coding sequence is TGTGCCAGCAGCTTAGGGCGGGAGAATGAGCAGTACTTC.

The chain's CDR3 is CASSQGSQGVKRNEQFF. CDR3 bases: TGTGCCAGCAGCCAGGGAAGTCAGGGGGTTAAGAGAAATGAGCAGTTCTTC. The chain has TRBV11-2 and TRBJ2-1; 7 positions match TRBD1. The germline V gene has CDR1 SGHAT and CDR2 FQNNGV. The CDR3 consists of 17 residues. The junction had 17 bases not matched to a gene; V was cut back by 5 bases and J by 7 bases.

CDR3 DNA sequence: TGCAGTGCTAGTATGAGCGTGAGAGCAGGAGCTTTCTTT. Translation: CSASMSVRAGAFF. The chain carries TRBV20-1 and TRBJ1-1; D gene ambiguous. Germline V gives CDR1 DFQATT, CDR2 SNEGSKA (reference sequence). The CDR3 contains 13 residues. V was clipped by 3 bases and J by 10 bases, with 18 bases between them.

The CDR3 coding sequence is TGCAGCGTTGAGGGGGGTAGTGCCTACGAGCAGTACTTC. This translates into CSVEGGSAYEQYF. The J gene is TRBJ2-5, the V gene TRBV29-1, with D possibly matching TRBD2 (6 bases). The tail of the sequence fits TRBJ2-7 better, so the J call may be wrong. This CDR3 is built from 13 residues. Germline assignment: CDR1 SQVTM and CDR2 ANQGSEA.

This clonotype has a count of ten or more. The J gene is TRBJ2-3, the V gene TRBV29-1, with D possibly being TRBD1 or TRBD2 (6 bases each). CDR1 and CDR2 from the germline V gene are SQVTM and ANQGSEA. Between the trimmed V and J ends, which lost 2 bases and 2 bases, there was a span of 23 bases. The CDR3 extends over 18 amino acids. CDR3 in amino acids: CSVETYTLDGGSTDTQYF. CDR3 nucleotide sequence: TGCAGCGTTGAAACGTACACATTAGACGGGGGCTCCACAGATACGCAGTATTTT.

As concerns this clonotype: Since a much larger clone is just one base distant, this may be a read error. The CDR3 DNA reads TGCAGTACTAGAACCGTGACAGGGACCTACGAGCAGTACTTC. Amino acids: CSTRTVTGTYEQYF. The chain carries TRBV20-1 and TRBJ2-4, with TRBD1 identical over 7 bases. The better agreement between TRBJ2-7 and the DNA end casts doubt on the J call. The CDR3 consists of 14 residues. CDR1 and CDR2 from the germline V gene are DFQATT and SNEGSKA (reference sequence).

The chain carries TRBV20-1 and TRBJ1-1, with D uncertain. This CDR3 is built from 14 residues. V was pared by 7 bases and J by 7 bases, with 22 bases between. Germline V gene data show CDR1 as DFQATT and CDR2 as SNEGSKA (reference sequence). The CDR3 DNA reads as TGCAGTGTTTCCACCTCAACCTTTAGGAGTGAAGCTTTCTTT. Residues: CSVSTSTFRSEAFF.

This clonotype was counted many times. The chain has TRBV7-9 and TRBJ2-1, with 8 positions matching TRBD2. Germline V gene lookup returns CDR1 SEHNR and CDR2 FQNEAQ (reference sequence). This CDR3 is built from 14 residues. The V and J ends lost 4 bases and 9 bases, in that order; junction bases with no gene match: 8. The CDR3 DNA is TGTGCCAGCAGCTCCTCCGGGACTAGGAGTGAGCAGTTCTTC. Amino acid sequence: CASSSSGTRSEQFF.

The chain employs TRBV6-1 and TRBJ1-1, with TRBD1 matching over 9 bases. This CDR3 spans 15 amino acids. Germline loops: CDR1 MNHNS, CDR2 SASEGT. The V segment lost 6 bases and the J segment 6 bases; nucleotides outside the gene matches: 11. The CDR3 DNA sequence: TGTGCCAGCAGCGGAACAGGGGGCGGAGGGTCTGAAGCTTTCTTT. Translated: CASSGTGGGGSEAFF.

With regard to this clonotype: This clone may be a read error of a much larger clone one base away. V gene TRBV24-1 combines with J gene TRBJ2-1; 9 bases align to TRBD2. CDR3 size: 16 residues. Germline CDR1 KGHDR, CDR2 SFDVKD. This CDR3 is CATCDRWAGGLDEQFF. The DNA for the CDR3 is TGTGCCACCTGTGATCGCTGGGCGGGGGGGCTTGATGAGCAGTTCTTC.

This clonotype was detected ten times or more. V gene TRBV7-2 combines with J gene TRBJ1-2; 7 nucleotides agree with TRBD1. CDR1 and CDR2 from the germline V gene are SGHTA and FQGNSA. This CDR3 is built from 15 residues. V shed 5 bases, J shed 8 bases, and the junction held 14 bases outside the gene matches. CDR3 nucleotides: TGTGCCAGCAGCATGCCGGGACAGAGCGCTTCGGGCTACACCTTC. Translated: CASSMPGQSASGYTF.